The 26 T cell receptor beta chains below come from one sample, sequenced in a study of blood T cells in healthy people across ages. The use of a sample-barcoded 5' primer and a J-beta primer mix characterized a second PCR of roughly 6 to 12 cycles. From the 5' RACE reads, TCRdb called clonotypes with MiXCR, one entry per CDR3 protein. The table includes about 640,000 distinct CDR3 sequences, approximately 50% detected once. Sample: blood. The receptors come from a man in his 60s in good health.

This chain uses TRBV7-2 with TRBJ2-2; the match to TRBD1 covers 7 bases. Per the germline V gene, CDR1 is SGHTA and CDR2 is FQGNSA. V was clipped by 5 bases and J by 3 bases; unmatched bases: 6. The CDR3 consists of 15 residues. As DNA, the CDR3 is TGTGCCAGCAGCGATCGACAGGGACACACCGGGGAGCTGTTTTTT. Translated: CASSDRQGHTGELFF.

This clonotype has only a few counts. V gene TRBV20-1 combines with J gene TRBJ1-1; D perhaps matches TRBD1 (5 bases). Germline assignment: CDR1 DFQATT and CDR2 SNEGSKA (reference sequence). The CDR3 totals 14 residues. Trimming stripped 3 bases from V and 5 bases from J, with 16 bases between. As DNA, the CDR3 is TGCAGTGCTAGGCCTTCGGGTAAGGGGACTGAAGCTTTCTTT. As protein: CSARPSGKGTEAFF.

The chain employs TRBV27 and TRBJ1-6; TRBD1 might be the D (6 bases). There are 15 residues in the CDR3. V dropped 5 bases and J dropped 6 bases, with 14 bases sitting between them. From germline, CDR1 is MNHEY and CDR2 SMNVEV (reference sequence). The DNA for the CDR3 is TGTGCCAGCAGTCTCCGGACAGCTTTTAATTCACCCCTCCACTTT. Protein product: CASSLRTAFNSPLHF.

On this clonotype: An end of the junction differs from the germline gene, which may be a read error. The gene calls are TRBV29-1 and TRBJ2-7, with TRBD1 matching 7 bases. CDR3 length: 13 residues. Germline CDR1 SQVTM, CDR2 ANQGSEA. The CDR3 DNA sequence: TGCAGCGTTGGAGGGGGACAGTCCTACGAGCGGTACTTC. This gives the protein CSVGGGQSYERYF.

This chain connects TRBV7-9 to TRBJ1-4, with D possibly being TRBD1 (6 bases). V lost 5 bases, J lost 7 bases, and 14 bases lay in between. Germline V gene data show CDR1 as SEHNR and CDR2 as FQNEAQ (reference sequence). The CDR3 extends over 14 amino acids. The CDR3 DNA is TGTGCCAGCAGCCAACAGGGTGGGACTGAAAAACTGTTTTTT. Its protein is CASSQQGGTEKLFF.

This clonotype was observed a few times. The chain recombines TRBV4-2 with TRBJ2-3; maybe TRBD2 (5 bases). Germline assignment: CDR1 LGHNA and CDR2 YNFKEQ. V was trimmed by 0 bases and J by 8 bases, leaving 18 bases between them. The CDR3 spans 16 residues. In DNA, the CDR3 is TGTGCCAGCAGCCAAGAGGTCGGCGCCTCTGAGGGTACGCAGTATTTT. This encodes CASSQEVGASEGTQYF.

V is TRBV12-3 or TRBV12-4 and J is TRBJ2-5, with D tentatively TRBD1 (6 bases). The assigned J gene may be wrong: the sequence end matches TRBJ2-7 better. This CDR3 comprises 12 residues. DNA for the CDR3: TGTGCCAGCCAGGGACAAGCTGCCGAGCAGTACTTC. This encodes CASQGQAAEQYF.

CDR3 in amino acids: CASSSRRGESGANVLTF. In DNA form, the CDR3 reads TGTGCCAGCAGCAGTCGCAGGGGAGAATCTGGGGCCAACGTCCTGACTTTC. V gene TRBV6-1 combines with J gene TRBJ2-6; D may be TRBD1 (6 bases). This CDR3 contains 17 residues. V lost 6 bases and J lost 1, with 16 bases in between. Germline V gene data show CDR1 as MNHNS and CDR2 as SASEGT.

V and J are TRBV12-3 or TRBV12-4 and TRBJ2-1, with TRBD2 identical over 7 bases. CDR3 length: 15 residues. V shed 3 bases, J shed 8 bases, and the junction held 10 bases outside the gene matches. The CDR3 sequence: CASSFLASAGDEQFF. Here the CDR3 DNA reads TGTGCCAGCAGTTTTTTGGCCTCGGCGGGAGATGAGCAGTTCTTC.

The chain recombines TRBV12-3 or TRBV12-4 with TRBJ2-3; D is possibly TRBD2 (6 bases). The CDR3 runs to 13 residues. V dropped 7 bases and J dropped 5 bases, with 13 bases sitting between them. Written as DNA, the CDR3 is TGTGCCAGCAATCGTCTCGGGAGAGATACGCAGTATTTT. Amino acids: CASNRLGRDTQYF.

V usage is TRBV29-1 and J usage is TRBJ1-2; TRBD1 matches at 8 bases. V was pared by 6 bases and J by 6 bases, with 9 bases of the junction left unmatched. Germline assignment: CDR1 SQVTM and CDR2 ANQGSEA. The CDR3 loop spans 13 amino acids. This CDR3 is CSVTLTGVDGYTF. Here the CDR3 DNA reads TGCAGCGTCACCCTGACAGGGGTGGATGGCTACACCTTC.

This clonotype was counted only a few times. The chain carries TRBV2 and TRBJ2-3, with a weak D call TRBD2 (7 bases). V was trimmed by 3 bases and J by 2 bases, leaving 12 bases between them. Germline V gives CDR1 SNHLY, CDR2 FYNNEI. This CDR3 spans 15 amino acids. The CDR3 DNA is TGTGCCAGCAGTGAGCGGGGGCCCACCACAGATACGCAGTATTTT. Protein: CASSERGPTTDTQYF. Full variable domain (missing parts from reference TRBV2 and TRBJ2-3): EPEVTQTPSHQVTQMGQEVILRCVPISNHLYFYWYRQILGQKVEFLVSFYNNEISEKSEIFDDQFSVERPDGSNFTLKIRSTKLEDSAMYFCASSERGPTTDTQYFGPGTRLTVL.

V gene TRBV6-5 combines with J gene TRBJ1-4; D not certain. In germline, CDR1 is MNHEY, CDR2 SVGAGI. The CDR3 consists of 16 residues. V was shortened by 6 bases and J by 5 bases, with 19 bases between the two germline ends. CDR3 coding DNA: TGTGCCAGCAGCCCCCTAACCCGGGGTCTAAATGAAAAACTGTTTTTT. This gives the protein CASSPLTRGLNEKLFF.

In nucleotides, the CDR3 is TGTGCCAGCAGCATAAGGACAGCAAAGGGGGAGCAGTTCTTC. As protein: CASSIRTAKGEQFF. The chain has TRBV12-3 or TRBV12-4 and TRBJ2-1; weak D call: TRBD1 (6 bases). The CDR3 extends over 14 amino acids. The V end lost 6 bases, the J end lost 10 bases, and 19 bases lay between the germline ends.

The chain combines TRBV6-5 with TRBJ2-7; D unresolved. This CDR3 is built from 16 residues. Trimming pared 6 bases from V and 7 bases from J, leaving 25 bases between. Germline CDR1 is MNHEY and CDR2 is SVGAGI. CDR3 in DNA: TGTGCCAGCAGCTACAACCCCACGGGCATCTACAATGAGCAGTACTTC. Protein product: CASSYNPTGIYNEQYF.

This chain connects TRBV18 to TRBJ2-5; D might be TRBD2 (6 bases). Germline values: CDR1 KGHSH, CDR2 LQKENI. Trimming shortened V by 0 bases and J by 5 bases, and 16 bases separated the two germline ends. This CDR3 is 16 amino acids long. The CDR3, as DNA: TGTGCCAGCTCACCACCGACAAGCCCTGCGGGGGAGACCCAGTACTTC. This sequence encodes CASSPPTSPAGETQYF.

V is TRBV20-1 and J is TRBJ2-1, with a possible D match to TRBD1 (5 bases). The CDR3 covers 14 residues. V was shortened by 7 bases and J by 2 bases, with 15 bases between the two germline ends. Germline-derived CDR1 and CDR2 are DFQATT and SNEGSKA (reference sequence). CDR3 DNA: TGCAGTGGGAGAGGTACAGGTCCCTACAATGAGCAGTTCTTC. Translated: CSGRGTGPYNEQFF.

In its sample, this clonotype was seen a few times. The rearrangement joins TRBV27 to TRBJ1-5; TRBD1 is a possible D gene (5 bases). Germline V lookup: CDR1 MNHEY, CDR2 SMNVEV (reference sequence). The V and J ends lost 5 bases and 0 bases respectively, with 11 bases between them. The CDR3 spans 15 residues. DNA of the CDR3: TGTGCCAGCAGTAAGGGGAGCCTTAGCAATCAGCCCCAGCATTTT. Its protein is CASSKGSLSNQPQHF.

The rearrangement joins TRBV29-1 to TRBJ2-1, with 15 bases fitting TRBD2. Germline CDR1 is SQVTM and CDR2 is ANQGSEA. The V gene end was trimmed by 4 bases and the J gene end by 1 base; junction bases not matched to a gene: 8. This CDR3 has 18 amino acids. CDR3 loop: CSVGVGTSGGHSYNEQFF. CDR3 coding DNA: TGCAGCGTTGGTGTTGGGACTAGCGGGGGGCATTCCTACAATGAGCAGTTCTTC.

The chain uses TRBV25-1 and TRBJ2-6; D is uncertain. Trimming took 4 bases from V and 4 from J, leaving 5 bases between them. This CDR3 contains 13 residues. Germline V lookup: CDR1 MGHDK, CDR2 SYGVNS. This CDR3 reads CASSALGANVLTF. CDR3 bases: TGTGCCAGCAGTGCCCTCGGGGCCAACGTCCTGACTTTC.

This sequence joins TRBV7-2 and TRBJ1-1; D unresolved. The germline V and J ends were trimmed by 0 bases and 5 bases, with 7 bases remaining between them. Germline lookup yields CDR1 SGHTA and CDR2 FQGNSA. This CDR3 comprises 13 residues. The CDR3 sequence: CASSLAPDTEAFF. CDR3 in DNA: TGTGCCAGCAGCTTAGCCCCCGATACTGAAGCTTTCTTT.

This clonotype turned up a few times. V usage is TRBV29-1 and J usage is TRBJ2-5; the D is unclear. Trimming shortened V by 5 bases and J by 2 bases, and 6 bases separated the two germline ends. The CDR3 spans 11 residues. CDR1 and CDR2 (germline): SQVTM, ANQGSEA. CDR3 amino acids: CSVIGQETQYF. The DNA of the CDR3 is TGCAGCGTTATAGGGCAAGAGACCCAGTACTTC.

The CDR3 here is CASSYTPTGTHQETQYF. Written as DNA, the CDR3 is TGTGCCAGCAGTTACACCCCGACAGGGACCCACCAAGAGACCCAGTACTTC. The J gene is TRBJ2-5, the V gene TRBV6-2 or TRBV6-3; TRBD1 aligns across 7 bases. V shed 2 bases and J 0 bases; nucleotides not matched to a gene: 9. Germline values: CDR1 MNHEY, CDR2 SVGEGT. This CDR3 comprises 17 residues.

CDR3 region: CSARDAQGANEKLFF. The CDR3 nucleotides read TGCAGTGCTAGAGATGCTCAGGGGGCTAATGAAAAACTGTTTTTT. This chain joins TRBV20-1 and TRBJ1-4; 7 bases match TRBD1. Trimming took 0 bases from V and 3 from J; bases not matched to a gene: 4. Germline V CDR1 and CDR2: DFQATT, SNEGSKA (reference sequence). The CDR3 runs 15 residues.

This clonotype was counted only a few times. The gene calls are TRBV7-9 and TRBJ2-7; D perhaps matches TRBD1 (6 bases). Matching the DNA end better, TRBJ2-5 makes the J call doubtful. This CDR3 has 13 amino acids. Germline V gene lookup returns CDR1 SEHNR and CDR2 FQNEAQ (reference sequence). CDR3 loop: CASSLDRGGTQYF. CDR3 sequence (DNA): TGTGCCAGCAGCTTAGATCGAGGGGGGACCCAGTACTTC.

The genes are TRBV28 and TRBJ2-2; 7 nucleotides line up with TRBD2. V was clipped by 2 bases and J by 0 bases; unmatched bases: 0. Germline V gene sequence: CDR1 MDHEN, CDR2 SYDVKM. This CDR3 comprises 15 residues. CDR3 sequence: CASSLGGANTGELFF. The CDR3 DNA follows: TGTGCCAGCAGTTTAGGGGGGGCGAACACCGGGGAGCTGTTTTTT.